The 26 T cell receptor beta chains below were found in one sample sequenced in a study of T cells in Graves' hyperthyroidism and ophthalmopathy. Researchers took RNA transcripts and amplified the TCR beta CDR3 regions from them. RT-PCR in the first round (using the HTBI primer set) targeted the TCR CDR3. TCRdb passed the multiplex PCR reads through MiXCR, listing each CDR3 protein once. The top ten clones hold roughly 29% of a sample with around 190,000 distinct CDR3 sequences, approximately 15% of them seen once. Sequenced material: blood. The source is a woman aged 45-65 years with Graves' hyperthyroidism.

The chain carries TRBV20-1 and TRBJ1-5; 10 bases line up with TRBD1. Germline V gene sequence: CDR1 DFQATT, CDR2 SNEGSKA (reference sequence). The ends lost 2 bases at V and 4 bases at J; junction bases unmatched: 5. The CDR3 length is 15 residues. For the CDR3, the DNA is TGCAGTGCTAGAACCGGGACAGGGGTGAATCAGCCCCAGCATTTT. This sequence encodes CSARTGTGVNQPQHF.

This clonotype was observed at least ten times. The chain couples TRBV7-8 to TRBJ2-7; the match to TRBD1 covers 10 bases. This CDR3 spans 15 amino acids. The germline CDR1 and CDR2 sequences are SGHVS and FQNEAQ. The J segment lost 3 bases and the V segment lost 4 bases, leaving 6 bases of the junction unmatched. The CDR3 sequence is CASSSRDRGFYEQYF. CDR3 sequence (DNA): TGTGCCAGCAGCTCCCGGGACAGGGGTTTCTACGAGCAGTACTTC.

This clonotype was picked up a small number of times. This rearrangement joins TRBV20-1 to TRBJ2-1; 7 bases map to TRBD2. The germline V gene encodes CDR1 DFQATT and CDR2 SNEGSKA (reference sequence). V lost 0 bases, J lost 10 bases, and 0 bases stayed unmatched. The CDR3 is 11 residues long. The CDR3 loop reads CSARELAEQFF. The CDR3 nucleotides read TGCAGTGCTAGAGAACTAGCGGAGCAGTTCTTC.

In its sample, this clonotype ranks as medium-sized. This chain connects TRBV18 to TRBJ2-7; the match to TRBD2 covers 7 bases. The length of the CDR3 is 15 residues. The germline gives CDR1 KGHSH, CDR2 LQKENI. V lost 3 bases, J lost 3 bases, and 8 bases stayed unmatched. The chain's CDR3 is CASSPPLRENYEQYF. The CDR3 DNA follows: TGTGCCAGCTCACCTCCGTTGCGGGAGAACTACGAGCAGTACTTC.

This clonotype showed up just a few times. The rearrangement links TRBV19 to TRBJ1-1, with a possible D match to TRBD1 (5 bases). Trimming removed 0 bases at V and 7 bases at J, with 9 bases between. The CDR3 loop spans 13 amino acids. From germline, CDR1 is LNHDA and CDR2 SQIVND (reference sequence). The CDR3 nucleotides read TGTGCCAGTAGTATAGACAGGGTTAGTGAAGCTTTCTTT. Translation gives CASSIDRVSEAFF. The full variable domain, with the rest looked up from reference TRBV19 and TRBJ1-1, is DGGITQSPKYLFRKEGQNVTLSCEQNLNHDAMYWYRQDPGQGLRLIYYSQIVNDFQKGDIAEGYSVSREKKESFPLTVTSAQKNPTAFYLCASSIDRVSEAFFGQGTRLTVV.

This clonotype was counted at least ten times. The chain couples TRBV7-9 to TRBJ1-5, with 7 positions matching TRBD1. Trimming cost V 5 bases and J 10 bases; bases outside gene matches: 14. Germline loops: CDR1 SEHNR, CDR2 FQNEAQ (reference sequence). The CDR3 has 15 amino acids. The CDR3 loop is CASSPQGQLGGPQHF. The CDR3, as DNA: TGTGCCAGCAGCCCGCAGGGACAGTTGGGTGGTCCCCAGCATTTT.

This clonotype was counted a few times. This chain links TRBV4-1 with TRBJ1-1; D gene unclear. Germline assignment: CDR1 MGHRA and CDR2 YSYEKL. V was shortened by 4 bases and J by 3 bases, with 9 bases between the two germline ends. CDR3 length: 13 amino acids. This CDR3 is CASSPSGDTEAFF. The CDR3, as DNA: TGCGCCAGCAGCCCGAGTGGGGACACTGAAGCTTTCTTT.

This clonotype has ten or more counts. The rearrangement uses TRBV11-2 and TRBJ2-3, with D possibly TRBD1 on 5 matching bases. The germline V gene has CDR1 SGHAT and CDR2 FQNNGV. The V end lost 6 bases, the J end lost 1 base, and 23 bases lay between the germline ends. The CDR3 is 18 residues long. The CDR3 protein is CASSPDGHSYWGTDTQYF. The CDR3 DNA reads as TGTGCCAGCAGTCCCGATGGACACTCGTACTGGGGCACAGATACGCAGTATTTT.

This chain connects TRBV28 to TRBJ2-7; D is perhaps TRBD1 (5 bases). This CDR3 contains 14 residues. V was clipped by 4 bases and J by 5 bases, with 15 bases between them. Germline V gene sequence: CDR1 MDHEN, CDR2 SYDVKM. CDR3 loop: CASSYRSSTNEQYF. The CDR3 bases are TGTGCCAGCAGTTACAGGTCGTCAACGAACGAGCAGTACTTC. The whole variable domain, filled in from reference TRBV28 and TRBJ2-7, reads DVKVTQSSRYLVKRTGEKVFLECVQDMDHENMFWYRQDPGLGLRLIYFSYDVKMKEKGDIPEGYSVSREKKERFSLILESASTNQTSMYLCASSYRSSTNEQYFGPGTRLTVT.

This clonotype was seen at least ten times. The genes are TRBV5-1 and TRBJ2-5; 7 bases agree with TRBD1. V trimming: 4 bases; J trimming: 3 bases; junction bases outside the gene matches: 3. Looked up from germline, CDR1 is SGHRS and CDR2 is YFSETQ. The CDR3 contains 13 residues. CDR3 in amino acids: CASSRQGEETQYF. In DNA, the CDR3 is TGCGCCAGCAGCAGACAGGGTGAAGAGACCCAGTACTTC.

This clonotype was recorded at least ten times. V is TRBV5-1 and J is TRBJ2-7; D call uncertain. Germline V gene data show CDR1 as SGHRS and CDR2 as YFSETQ. The CDR3 sequence is 13 residues long. V was clipped by 0 bases and J by 3 bases, with 7 bases between them. The CDR3 DNA reads as TGCGCCAGCAGCTTGGAGTGGGACTACGAGCAGTACTTC. Protein sequence: CASSLEWDYEQYF.

This clonotype was seen many times. The CDR3 bases are TGTGCCATCAGTGAGTCGCAGCCAGGGGGGCCCTACGAGCAGTACTTC. Its protein is CAISESQPGGPYEQYF. This rearrangement joins TRBV10-3 to TRBJ2-7, with a tentative D call TRBD1 (7 bases). CDR3 length: 16 amino acids. Per the germline V gene, CDR1 is ENHRY and CDR2 is SYGVKD. V lost 0 bases and J lost 2, with 14 bases in between.

This clonotype was recorded many times. The CDR3 here is CASSSGQGRPGANVLTF. The CDR3 nucleotides read TGTGCCAGCAGTTCGGGACAGGGAAGACCTGGGGCCAACGTCCTGACTTTC. The rearrangement uses TRBV28 and TRBJ2-6, with TRBD1 matching over 9 bases. V dropped 4 bases and J dropped 2; count of bases not matched to a gene: 6. Germline CDR1 and CDR2: MDHEN and SYDVKM. The length of the CDR3 is 17 residues.

This clonotype appeared many times. The CDR3 DNA is TGTGCCAGCAGCTTAGTACACCCTAATAATTCACCCCTCCACTTT. This gives the protein CASSLVHPNNSPLHF. The chain combines TRBV11-2 with TRBJ1-6; D remains ambiguous. The CDR3 extends over 15 amino acids. Trimming left V 1 base short and J 5 bases short, with 9 bases between. Germline assignment: CDR1 SGHAT and CDR2 FQNNGV.

This clonotype was seen more than once but under ten times. The gene calls are TRBV14 and TRBJ2-1; 7 nucleotides match TRBD1. Trimming took 4 bases from V and 8 from J; bases not matched to a gene: 5. CDR3 size: 13 residues. In germline, CDR1 is SGHDN, CDR2 FVKESK. Here the CDR3 reads CASSRDRAYEQFF. CDR3 DNA: TGTGCCAGCAGCCGCGACAGGGCTTATGAGCAGTTCTTC. The full variable domain, its missing parts supplied by reference TRBV14 and TRBJ2-1, is EAGVTQFPSHSVIEKGQTVTLRCDPISGHDNLYWYRRVMGKEIKFLLHFVKESKQDESGMPNNRFLAERTGGTYSTLKVQPAELEDSGVYFCASSRDRAYEQFFGPGTRLTVL.

This clonotype was counted at least ten times. The gene calls are TRBV9 and TRBJ1-2; TRBD1 agrees at 7 bases. The CDR3 covers 12 residues. Germline CDR1 and CDR2: SGDLS and YYNGEE. Unmatched junction bases numbered 4, after V lost 4 bases and J lost 7 bases. CDR3 loop: CASSRQGSGYTF. The CDR3 DNA sequence: TGTGCCAGCAGCCGACAGGGTTCTGGCTACACCTTC. Variable domain in full (rest from reference TRBV9 and TRBJ1-2): DSGVTQTPKHLITATGQRVTLRCSPRSGDLSVYWYQQSLDQGLQFLIQYYNGEERAKGNILERFSAQQFPDLHSELNLSSLELGDSALYFCASSRQGSGYTFGSGTRLTVV.

The count of this clonotype is one. The chain is built from TRBV28 and TRBJ2-7; 7 bases line up with TRBD2. Trimming took 8 bases from V and 7 from J; bases not matched to a gene: 14. CDR1 is MDHEN and CDR2 is SYDVKM in the germline V gene. The CDR3 is 14 residues long. This CDR3 is CASSLNGRAWEQYF. Here the CDR3 DNA reads TGTGCCAGCTCCTTGAATGGGAGGGCCTGGGAGCAGTACTTC.

This clonotype was observed a handful of times. The chain carries TRBV6-5 and TRBJ2-5, with D tentatively TRBD1 or TRBD2 (6 bases each). The CDR3 is 16 residues long. Germline loops: CDR1 MNHEY, CDR2 SVGAGI. Trimming shortened V by 2 bases and J by 5 bases, and 18 bases separated the two germline ends. The CDR3, as DNA: TGTGCCAGCAGTTACCGGGGGATCCTAGGGGGGGAGACCCAGTACTTC. It yields the protein CASSYRGILGGETQYF.

There are many counts of this clonotype. The chain recombines TRBV18 with TRBJ1-3, with D unclear. Between the trimmed V and J ends, which lost 3 bases and 1 base, there was a span of 4 bases. Germline CDR1 and CDR2: KGHSH and LQKENI. The CDR3 covers 13 residues. CDR3 loop: CASSPGSGNTIYF. The CDR3 bases are TGTGCCAGCTCACCTGGATCTGGAAACACCATATATTTT.

Ten or more counts support this clonotype. The chain carries TRBV24-1 and TRBJ2-6; TRBD1 aligns across 9 bases. With V trimmed by 9 bases and J by 0 bases, 8 bases remained unmatched. CDR3 length equals 17 residues. CDR1 is KGHDR, CDR2 SFDVKD, per germline. The CDR3 reads CATLWDREDSGANVLTF. The DNA for the CDR3 is TGTGCCACCCTTTGGGACAGGGAAGACTCTGGGGCCAACGTCCTGACTTTC.

V gene TRBV4-3 combines with J gene TRBJ1-4; TRBD1 matches 8 bases. The CDR3 has 18 amino acids. The trim removed 4 bases at V and 2 bases at J, leaving 12 bases unmatched. Per the germline V gene, CDR1 is LGHNA and CDR2 is YSLEER. The CDR3 protein is CASSLASDRVNTNEKLFF. The CDR3 DNA sequence: TGCGCCAGCAGCCTAGCATCGGACAGGGTGAACACTAATGAAAAACTGTTTTTT.

The genes are TRBV9 and TRBJ2-6, with D possibly TRBD1 on 5 matching bases. CDR3 length equals 16 residues. Trimming removed 0 bases at V and 2 bases at J, with 9 bases between. The germline CDR1 and CDR2 sequences are SGDLS and YYNGEE. Written as DNA, the CDR3 is TGTGCCAGCAGCGTAGACGCAGGGCCTGGGGCCAACGTCCTGACTTTC. Its translation is CASSVDAGPGANVLTF.

This clonotype was detected ten times or more. The chain employs TRBV7-2 and TRBJ1-1, with TRBD1 matching over 9 bases. This CDR3 has 13 amino acids. Germline V lookup: CDR1 SGHTA, CDR2 FQGNSA. V gave up 4 bases and J gave up 11 bases; unmatched junction bases: 8. The CDR3 loop is CASSSGQGRLAFF. The CDR3 DNA reads TGTGCCAGCAGCTCCGGACAGGGGAGGTTGGCTTTCTTT.

This clonotype was detected only a few times. With a much larger clone just one base away, this may be a read error. The chain recombines TRBV6-1 with TRBJ2-1; TRBD2 matches at 8 bases. The CDR3 extends over 17 amino acids. Germline assignment: CDR1 MNHNS and CDR2 SASEGT. The CDR3 region has the DNA TGTACCAGCAGTGAAGCGCTTTTGGCTAGCGGGTACAATGAGCAGTTCTTC. Amino acids: CTSSEALLASGYNEQFF.

This clonotype came up a few times. The chain links TRBV19 to TRBJ1-4; D remains unclear. Germline CDR1 reads LNHDA; CDR2 reads SQIVND (reference sequence). This CDR3 spans 13 amino acids. Trimming took 8 bases from V and 8 from J, leaving 15 bases between them. The CDR3 region is CASSSGVREKLFF. Here the CDR3 DNA reads TGTGCCAGTTCCTCAGGAGTTCGCGAAAAACTGTTTTTT.

This clonotype was counted many times. The gene calls are TRBV18 and TRBJ1-1; D is ambiguous. The germline CDR1 and CDR2 sequences are KGHSH and LQKENI. The CDR3 extends over 14 amino acids. The V end lost 3 bases, the J end lost 2 bases, and 10 bases lay between the germline ends. CDR3 bases: TGTGCCAGCTCACCCGTCGCCCGAAACACTGAAGCTTTCTTT. It encodes CASSPVARNTEAFF.